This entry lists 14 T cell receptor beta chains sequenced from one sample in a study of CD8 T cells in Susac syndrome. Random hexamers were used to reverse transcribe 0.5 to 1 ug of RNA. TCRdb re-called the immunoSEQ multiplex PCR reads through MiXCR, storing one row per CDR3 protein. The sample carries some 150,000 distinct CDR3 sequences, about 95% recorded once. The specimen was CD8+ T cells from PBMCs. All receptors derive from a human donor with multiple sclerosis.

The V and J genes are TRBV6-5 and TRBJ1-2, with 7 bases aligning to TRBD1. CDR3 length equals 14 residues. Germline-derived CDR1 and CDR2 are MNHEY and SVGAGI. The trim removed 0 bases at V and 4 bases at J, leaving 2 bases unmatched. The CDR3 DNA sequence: TGTGCCAGCAGTTACTCGGGACAGTCCTATGGCTACACCTTC. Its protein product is CASSYSGQSYGYTF.

The CDR3 nucleotides are TGTGCCAGCAGCCCAGGGACAGATCTCTCCTACGAGCAGTACGTC. Its translation is CASSPGTDLSYEQYV. The V and J genes are TRBV11-2 and TRBJ2-7, with 7 positions matching TRBD1. The trim removed 5 bases at V and 0 bases at J, leaving 7 bases unmatched. Germline V gene data show CDR1 as SGHAT and CDR2 as FQNNGV. The CDR3 spans 15 residues.

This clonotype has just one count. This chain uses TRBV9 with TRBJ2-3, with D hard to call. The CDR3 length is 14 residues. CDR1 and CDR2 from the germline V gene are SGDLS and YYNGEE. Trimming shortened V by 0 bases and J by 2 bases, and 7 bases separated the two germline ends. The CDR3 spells CASSVAGYTDTQYF. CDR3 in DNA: TGTGCCAGCAGCGTAGCCGGCTACACAGATACGCAGTATTTT. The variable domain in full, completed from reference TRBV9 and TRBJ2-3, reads DSGVTQTPKHLITATGQRVTLRCSPRSGDLSVYWYQQSLDQGLQFLIQYYNGEERAKGNILERFSAQQFPDLHSELNLSSLELGDSALYFCASSVAGYTDTQYFGPGTRLTVL.

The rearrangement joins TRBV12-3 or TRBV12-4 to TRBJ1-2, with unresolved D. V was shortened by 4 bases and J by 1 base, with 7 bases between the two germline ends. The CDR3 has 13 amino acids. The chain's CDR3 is CASSSPVNYGYTF. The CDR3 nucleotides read TGTGCCAGCAGTTCTCCAGTTAACTATGGCTACACCTTC.

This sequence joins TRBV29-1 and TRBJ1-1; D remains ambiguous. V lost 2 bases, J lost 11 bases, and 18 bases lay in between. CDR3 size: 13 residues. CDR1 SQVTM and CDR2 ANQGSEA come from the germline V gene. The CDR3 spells CSVEWAEEAAAFF. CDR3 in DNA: TGCAGCGTTGAATGGGCTGAGGAGGCCGCCGCTTTCTTT.

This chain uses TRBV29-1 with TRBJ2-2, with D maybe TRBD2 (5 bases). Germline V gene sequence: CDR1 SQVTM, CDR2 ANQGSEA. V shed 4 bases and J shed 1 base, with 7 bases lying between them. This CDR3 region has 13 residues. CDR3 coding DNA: TGCAGCGTTGTCGCGGGGAACACCGGGGAGCTGTTTTTT. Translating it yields CSVVAGNTGELFF.

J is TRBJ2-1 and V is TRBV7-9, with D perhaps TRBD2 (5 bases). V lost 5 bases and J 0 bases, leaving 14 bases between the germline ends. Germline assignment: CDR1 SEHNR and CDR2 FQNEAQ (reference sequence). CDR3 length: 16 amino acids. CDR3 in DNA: TGTGCCAGCAGCGAACTGGCGGGCCCCTCCTACAATGAGCAGTTCTTC. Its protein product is CASSELAGPSYNEQFF.

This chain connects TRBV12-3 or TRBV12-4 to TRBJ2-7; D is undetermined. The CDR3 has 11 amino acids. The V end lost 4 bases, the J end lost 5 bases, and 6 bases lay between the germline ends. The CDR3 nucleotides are TGTGCCAGCAGTTATGGCGACGAGCAGTACTTC. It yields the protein CASSYGDEQYF.

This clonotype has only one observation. Written as DNA, the CDR3 is TGTGCCAGCACTTCAAGGGCGGGGGATTTGTGGGAGACCCAGTACTTC. It yields the protein CASTSRAGDLWETQYF. V is TRBV12-3 or TRBV12-4 and J is TRBJ2-5; 7 bases agree with TRBD2. The CDR3 loop spans 16 amino acids. V gave up 7 bases and J gave up 5 bases; unmatched junction bases: 16.

Written as DNA, the CDR3 is TGTGCCAGCAGTTCGCCCAACCAGCGGGGCAACCAAGAGACCCAGTACTTC. This codes for CASSSPNQRGNQETQYF. This rearrangement joins TRBV27 to TRBJ2-5; 7 nucleotides agree with TRBD2. V lost 4 bases, J lost 0 bases, and 11 bases stayed unmatched. CDR3 length: 17 amino acids. CDR1 is MNHEY and CDR2 is SMNVEV in the germline V gene (reference sequence).

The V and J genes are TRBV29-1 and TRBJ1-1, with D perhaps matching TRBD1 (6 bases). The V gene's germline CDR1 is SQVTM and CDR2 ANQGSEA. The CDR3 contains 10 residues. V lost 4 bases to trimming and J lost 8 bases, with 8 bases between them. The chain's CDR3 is CSVVGGEAFF. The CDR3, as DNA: TGCAGCGTTGTAGGGGGGGAAGCTTTCTTT.

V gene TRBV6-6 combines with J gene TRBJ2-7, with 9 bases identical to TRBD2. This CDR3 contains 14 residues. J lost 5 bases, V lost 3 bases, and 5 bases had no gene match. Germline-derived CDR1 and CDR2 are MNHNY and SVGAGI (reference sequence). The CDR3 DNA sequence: TGTGCCAGCAGTTATAGCGGGGGCACCAACGAGCAGTACTTC. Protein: CASSYSGGTNEQYF.

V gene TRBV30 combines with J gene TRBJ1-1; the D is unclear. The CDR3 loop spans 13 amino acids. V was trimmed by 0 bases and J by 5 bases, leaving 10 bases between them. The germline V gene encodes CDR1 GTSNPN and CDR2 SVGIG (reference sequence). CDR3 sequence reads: CAWSVDAQTEAFF. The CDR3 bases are TGTGCCTGGAGTGTAGATGCCCAGACTGAAGCTTTCTTT.

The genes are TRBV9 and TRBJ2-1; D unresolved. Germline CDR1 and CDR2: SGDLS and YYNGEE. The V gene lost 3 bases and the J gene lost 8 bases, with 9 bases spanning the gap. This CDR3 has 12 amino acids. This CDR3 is CASSAGNHEQFF. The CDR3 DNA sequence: TGTGCCAGCAGCGCTGGCAACCATGAGCAGTTCTTC.